A single sample is the source of the 26 T cell receptor beta chains below, sequenced in a study of OX40 agonist ivuxolimab in advanced cancers. Assay used: immunoSEQ multiplex PCR; TCRdb lists only in-frame clones, some missing. The sample yields tens of thousands of clones, roughly nine tenths seen once. The specimen was CD4+ or CD8+ T cells sorted from blood, collected in a trial of the OX40 agonist ivuxolimab. These receptors originate from an adult with an advanced solid tumor such as melanoma, head and neck, liver or kidney cancer.

V gene TRBV27 combines with J gene TRBJ2-1; 12 bases align to TRBD2. V shed 6 bases and J 6 bases; nucleotides not matched to a gene: 6. Looked up from germline, CDR1 is MNHEY and CDR2 is SMNVEV (reference sequence). The CDR3 is 15 residues long. CDR3 region: CASRSLAGGTNEQFF. CDR3 nucleotide sequence: TGTGCCAGCAGATCGCTAGCGGGAGGGACCAATGAGCAGTTCTTC.

This sequence joins TRBV5-4 and TRBJ2-7; TRBD2 aligns across 12 bases. The CDR3 totals 18 residues. The V and J ends lost 2 bases and 2 bases, in that order; junction bases with no gene match: 11. Germline V gene lookup returns CDR1 SGHNT and CDR2 YYREEE (reference sequence). CDR3 sequence (DNA): TGTGCCAGCAGCTTCCGTCGACTAGCGGGAGCTCGTCCCTACGAGCAGTACTTC. Translation gives CASSFRRLAGARPYEQYF.

The genes are TRBV15 and TRBJ1-2, with D possibly matching TRBD1 (6 bases). This CDR3 contains 16 residues. Trimming cost V 0 bases and J 5 bases, with 16 bases left between them. Germline CDR1 LNHNV, CDR2 YYDKDF (reference sequence). CDR3 coding DNA: TGTGCCACCAGCAGAGATCGGAGGGGGGTACCATATGGCTACACCTTC. Protein sequence: CATSRDRRGVPYGYTF.

V usage is TRBV19 and J usage is TRBJ1-5, with 10 bases lining up with TRBD1. The V gene's germline CDR1 is LNHDA and CDR2 SQIVND (reference sequence). This CDR3 is built from 14 residues. With V trimmed by 6 bases and J by 2 bases, 1 base remained unmatched. CDR3 in amino acids: CASSGTGGNQPQHF. CDR3 sequence (DNA): TGTGCCAGTAGCGGGACAGGGGGCAATCAGCCCCAGCATTTT.

This sequence joins TRBV5-8 and TRBJ1-1, with no clear D. The V end lost 6 bases, the J end lost 10 bases, and 25 bases lay between the germline ends. This CDR3 has 15 residues. CDR1 and CDR2 (germline): SGHTS, YDEGEE. The CDR3 DNA reads as TGTGCCAGCACCAGTCCATCAGTCCCCCTAGAGCGAGCTTTCTTT. Its translation is CASTSPSVPLERAFF.

The chain recombines TRBV7-2 with TRBJ2-3, with TRBD2 matching 8 bases. CDR1 SGHTA and CDR2 FQGNSA come from the germline V gene. The trim removed 8 bases at V and 0 bases at J, leaving 10 bases unmatched. The CDR3 totals 16 residues. The CDR3 sequence: CASGPRLAGSTDTQYF. Here the CDR3 DNA reads TGTGCCAGCGGGCCTAGGCTAGCGGGTAGCACAGATACGCAGTATTTT.

CDR3 DNA sequence: TGTGCCAGCAGCCAAGTGGGGGTAGCGGGAGAGATTAACTCCTACAATGAGCAGTTCTTC. Translating it yields CASSQVGVAGEINSYNEQFF. The gene calls are TRBV4-2 and TRBJ2-1, with 9 bases lining up with TRBD2. Trimming removed 1 base from V and 0 bases from J; junction bases left unmatched: 13. This CDR3 is 20 amino acids long. Germline V gene sequence: CDR1 LGHNA, CDR2 YNFKEQ.

The chain employs TRBV19 and TRBJ1-3; D not certain. Germline V CDR1 and CDR2: LNHDA, SQIVND (reference sequence). CDR3 length equals 17 residues. V was pared by 1 base and J by 4 bases, with 17 bases between. CDR3 nucleotide sequence: TGTGCCAGTAGTATAGGCCCCGACTGGGCGCGCGGAAACACCATATATTTT. Translating it yields CASSIGPDWARGNTIYF.

This rearrangement joins TRBV5-1 to TRBJ2-7; D remains ambiguous. This CDR3 has 13 amino acids. The V gene's germline CDR1 is SGHRS and CDR2 YFSETQ. V lost 4 bases and J lost 2, with 10 bases in between. The CDR3 loop reads CASSRDLTYEQYF. In DNA, the CDR3 is TGCGCCAGCAGCAGGGATCTCACCTACGAGCAGTACTTC. The full variable domain, in which reference TRBV5-1 and TRBJ2-7 provide the parts outside the CDR3, is KAGVTQTPRYLIKTRGQQVTLSCSPISGHRSVSWYQQTPGQGLQFLFEYFSETQRNKGNFPGRFSGRQFSNSRSEMNVSTLELGDSALYLCASSRDLTYEQYFGPGTRLTVT.

The gene calls are TRBV28 and TRBJ2-1, with a tentative D call TRBD2 (7 bases). Germline-derived CDR1 and CDR2 are MDHEN and SYDVKM. This CDR3 is 15 amino acids long. The V end was cut by 4 bases, the J end by 0 bases, with 10 bases between. The CDR3 DNA is TGTGCCAGCAGTTGGGGAGGGGGCTCCTACAATGAGCAGTTCTTC. Translation: CASSWGGGSYNEQFF.

The chain joins TRBV25-1 to TRBJ1-4; 7 nucleotides align to TRBD1. Germline-derived CDR1 and CDR2 are MGHDK and SYGVNS. The trim removed 1 base at V and 2 bases at J, leaving 7 bases unmatched. The CDR3 totals 17 residues. CDR3 sequence (DNA): TGTGCCAGCAGTGAATTAGGGGGGACAGTGACTAATGAAAAACTGTTTTTT. Its protein product is CASSELGGTVTNEKLFF.

The chain couples TRBV5-4 to TRBJ1-1; D may be TRBD1 (5 bases). This CDR3 contains 14 residues. From germline, CDR1 is SGHNT and CDR2 YYREEE (reference sequence). Trimming stripped 2 bases from V and 2 bases from J, with 10 bases between. CDR3 residues: CASSLGVGNTEAFF. The CDR3 DNA reads as TGTGCCAGCAGCTTAGGGGTCGGAAACACTGAAGCTTTCTTT.

The chain has TRBV7-2 and TRBJ2-1, with D perhaps matching TRBD1 (6 bases). The CDR3 is 16 amino acids. Germline lookup yields CDR1 SGHTA and CDR2 FQGNSA. Trimming cost V 2 bases and J 7 bases, with 18 bases left between them. CDR3 DNA: TGTGCCAGCAGCTTACAGGGGCAACCTAGGGTGAATGAGCAGTTCTTC. Residues: CASSLQGQPRVNEQFF.

The chain links TRBV30 to TRBJ1-2, with D unclear. Between the trimmed V and J ends, which lost 0 bases and 4 bases, there was a span of 9 bases. CDR3 length equals 13 residues. The germline V gene encodes CDR1 GTSNPN and CDR2 SVGIG (reference sequence). In DNA form, the CDR3 reads TGTGCCTGGAGTGTAAGGGCCTCCTATGGCTACACCTTC. Protein: CAWSVRASYGYTF.

This chain connects TRBV19 to TRBJ1-5, with D uncertain. CDR3 length equals 16 residues. Germline loops: CDR1 LNHDA, CDR2 SQIVND (reference sequence). V was trimmed by 0 bases and J by 1 base, leaving 10 bases between them. In DNA, the CDR3 is TGTGCCAGTAGTATAGAGGGAGGTGGGAGCAATCAGCCCCAGCATTTT. Its translation is CASSIEGGGSNQPQHF.

J is TRBJ2-7 and V is TRBV7-9; weak D call: TRBD1 (7 bases). Trimming cost V 4 bases and J 3 bases, with 16 bases left between them. There are 15 residues in the CDR3. Germline-derived CDR1 and CDR2 are SEHNR and FQNEAQ (reference sequence). This CDR3 is CASSSGGTAYYEQYF. The CDR3 DNA follows: TGTGCCAGCAGCTCTGGGGGGACAGCATACTACGAGCAGTACTTC.

V usage is TRBV7-2 and J usage is TRBJ2-3; D possibly corresponds to TRBD2 (7 bases). CDR3 length equals 15 residues. Germline assignment: CDR1 SGHTA and CDR2 FQGNSA. Trimming stripped 6 bases from V and 4 bases from J, with 17 bases between. This chain's CDR3 is CASSQVGGRADTQYF. The CDR3 DNA reads as TGTGCCAGCAGTCAAGTGGGGGGGCGGGCAGATACGCAGTATTTT. Based on the CDR3 plus reference TRBV7-2 and TRBJ2-3, the full variable domain is GAGVSQSPSNKVTEKGKDVELRCDPISGHTALYWYRQSLGQGLEFLIYFQGNSAPDKSGLPSDRFSAERTGGSVSTLTIQRTQQEDSAVYLCASSQVGGRADTQYFGPGTRLTVL.

The chain links TRBV21-1 to TRBJ1-1. TRBV21-1 is reported as a pseudogene. This CDR3 is 18 amino acids long. CDR3 loop: CASSQVRTPLRSSTEAFF. CDR3 coding DNA: TGTGCCAGCAGCCAAGTCCGGACCCCGTTGAGATCGAGCACTGAAGCTTTCTTT.

The V gene is TRBV4-2, the J gene TRBJ2-7; either TRBD1 or TRBD2 may supply D (7 bases each). Germline V gene data show CDR1 as LGHNA and CDR2 as YNFKEQ. The CDR3 totals 18 residues. Trimming shortened V by 0 bases and J by 1 base, and 19 bases separated the two germline ends. The CDR3 protein is CASSQDVQGPGLSYEQYF. The CDR3 DNA reads as TGTGCCAGCAGCCAAGATGTACAGGGGCCGGGACTATCCTACGAGCAGTACTTC.

The chain couples TRBV11-3 to TRBJ2-5; 8 positions match TRBD1. The germline gives CDR1 SGHNT, CDR2 YENEEA. The V segment lost 1 base and the J segment 3 bases; nucleotides outside the gene matches: 10. CDR3 length: 17 residues. CDR3 nucleotides: TGTGCCAGCAGCTTAGGTTTCCATGGACAGGGAGAAGAGACCCAGTACTTC. Translating it yields CASSLGFHGQGEETQYF.

The chain employs TRBV7-9 and TRBJ1-3; the match to TRBD1 covers 7 bases. V was pared by 5 bases and J by 0 bases, with 4 bases of the junction left unmatched. CDR1 and CDR2 from the germline V gene are SEHNR and FQNEAQ (reference sequence). CDR3 size: 15 residues. In DNA form, the CDR3 reads TGTGCCAGCAGCGGACAGGTTTTCTCTGGAAACACCATATATTTT. Encoded protein: CASSGQVFSGNTIYF.

The chain couples TRBV19 to TRBJ2-7, with TRBD1 identical over 8 bases. The CDR3 length is 17 residues. The germline V gene encodes CDR1 LNHDA and CDR2 SQIVND (reference sequence). With 1 base clipped from V and 2 bases from J, the junction kept 10 bases outside the gene matches. CDR3 in amino acids: CASSIGEGTGRAYEQYF. DNA of the CDR3: TGTGCCAGTAGTATAGGAGAAGGGACAGGCCGCGCCTACGAGCAGTACTTC.

V usage is TRBV7-8 and J usage is TRBJ1-3; D remains unclear. Trimming took 5 bases from V and 7 from J, leaving 12 bases between them. This CDR3 comprises 13 residues. Germline CDR1 is SGHVS and CDR2 is FQNEAQ. Here the CDR3 DNA reads TGTGCCAGCAGCCCCGGCAAGGGTAACACCATATATTTT. Protein sequence: CASSPGKGNTIYF.

The CDR3 nucleotides are TGTGCCAGCAGCTTTACAGGGGGTAACACTGAAGCTTTCTTT. Its protein is CASSFTGGNTEAFF. This chain joins TRBV7-9 and TRBJ1-1; 8 nucleotides align to TRBD1. With V trimmed by 3 bases and J by 2 bases, 2 bases remained unmatched. There are 14 residues in the CDR3. The germline V gene has CDR1 SEHNR and CDR2 FQNEAQ (reference sequence).

This clone was counted a single time. This rearrangement joins TRBV6-6 to TRBJ2-1; D perhaps matches TRBD2 (6 bases). The germline V gene encodes CDR1 MNHNY and CDR2 SVGAGI (reference sequence). The CDR3 spans 14 residues. V lost 2 bases and J 6 bases, leaving 11 bases between the germline ends. The CDR3 is CASSYPSEANEQFF. Written as DNA, the CDR3 is TGTGCCAGCAGTTACCCTAGCGAGGCCAATGAGCAGTTCTTC.

This chain connects TRBV29-1 to TRBJ1-2, with TRBD1 matching over 8 bases. Trimming at V came to 2 bases and at J to 3 bases, leaving 8 bases not matched to a gene. This CDR3 is built from 15 residues. The germline V gene has CDR1 SQVTM and CDR2 ANQGSEA. CDR3 sequence reads: CSVEPPGGVYYGYTF. DNA for the CDR3: TGCAGCGTTGAACCCCCAGGGGGCGTTTACTATGGCTACACCTTC.